The T cell receptor (beta chain) described here comes from a study of cytomegalovirus exposure and HLA in healthy donors. Study-wide findings and caveats: The availability of immune exposure information extended only to CMV serostatus. A highly shared variant cluster was judged a likely technical artifact. In a later analysis, V- and J-gene trimming of beta chains associated with a DCLRE1C missense variant, replicated independently. In a later analysis, an Asian-associated ancestry cluster reportedly showed fewer N-insertions than the roughly 710-donor mean.

The study ran its PCR with 60 Vbeta and 13 Jbeta primers. The assay was immunoSEQ multiplex PCR, and TCRdb's table has in-frame clones only and misses some. The repertoire includes some 170,000 clones, 80% of them detected once, and about 1.3% sits in the top ten. About this clone itself: Its specificity is unknown.

Germline CDR1 reads SGHNT; CDR2 reads YENEEA. CDR3 length: 14 residues. V was clipped by 5 bases and J by 5 bases, with 13 bases between them. Sequencing was performed on PBMCs. This TCR came from a woman aged 45-65 years in good health and CMV-seronegative. The chain carries TRBV11-3 and TRBJ2-1; TRBD1 is a possible D gene (8 bases). The CDR3 DNA reads TGTGCCAGCAGCCACAGGGGGGGGCACAATGAGCAGTTCTTC. Its protein is CASSHRGGHNEQFF.